These 10 T cell receptor beta chains were sequenced from one sample in a study of blood T cell repertoires in COVID-19. Profiled with immunoSEQ multiplex PCR; TCRdb holds only in-frame clones, not every one. Among about 42,000 clones listed, about 90% were seen once. The sequencing sample was made of peripheral blood. Source of these receptors: a man in his fifties or sixties with active COVID-19.

This chain connects TRBV13 to TRBJ2-7; D possibly corresponds to TRBD2 (6 bases). Trimming cost V 7 bases and J 6 bases, with 16 bases left between them. CDR3 length: 13 amino acids. Germline V gene lookup returns CDR1 PRHDT and CDR2 FYEKMQ (reference sequence). The CDR3 region is CASTSWGGTEQYF. In DNA, the CDR3 is TGTGCCAGCACCTCCTGGGGCGGGACCGAGCAGTACTTC.

This clone was counted a single time. The chain is built from TRBV30 and TRBJ1-2; 8 bases are a match to TRBD1. CDR1 is GTSNPN and CDR2 is SVGIG in the germline V gene (reference sequence). This CDR3 has 14 amino acids. J lost 2 bases, V lost 5 bases, and 7 bases had no gene match. The CDR3 region is CAWDFRDRNYGYTF. The CDR3 nucleotides are TGTGCCTGGGACTTTCGGGACAGGAACTATGGCTACACCTTC.

The V and J genes are TRBV7-7 and TRBJ2-3, with 8 bases identical to TRBD2. The CDR3 has 16 amino acids. Germline CDR1 reads SSHAT; CDR2 reads FNYEAQ (reference sequence). With 5 bases clipped from V and 3 bases from J, the junction kept 10 bases outside the gene matches. CDR3 bases: TGTGCCAGCAGCCCGATTGGGAGCGGGAGTACAGATACGCAGTATTTT. This codes for CASSPIGSGSTDTQYF.

The V and J genes are TRBV12-3 or TRBV12-4 and TRBJ2-1, with a weak D call TRBD1 (6 bases). Trimming took off 8 bases at V and 0 bases at J, with 8 bases between the two ends. The CDR3 is made up of 13 amino acids. Written as DNA, the CDR3 is TGTGCCAGCGGACAGAGCTCCTACAATGAGCAGTTCTTC. It yields the protein CASGQSSYNEQFF.

A single count supports this clone. This chain joins TRBV3-1 (or the pseudogene TRBV3-2) and TRBJ2-5, with 10 nucleotides matching TRBD1. CDR1 is LGHDT and CDR2 is YNNKEL in the germline V gene (reference sequence). V shed 1 base, J shed 4 bases, and the junction held 24 bases outside the gene matches. CDR3 length equals 22 residues. CDR3 DNA sequence: TGTGCCAGCAGCCAAGCTTTCCTTGTCGGGGACCTGGACAGGGGGACGGGAGAGACCCAGTACTTC. This sequence encodes CASSQAFLVGDLDRGTGETQYF.

This chain links TRBV28 with TRBJ2-7; TRBD1 agrees at 10 bases. The CDR3 sequence is 15 residues long. V trimming: 6 bases; J trimming: 2 bases; junction bases outside the gene matches: 7. CDR1 MDHEN and CDR2 SYDVKM come from the germline V gene. CDR3 in amino acids: CASRATGTGAYEQYF. The CDR3 nucleotides are TGTGCCAGCAGGGCTACCGGGACAGGGGCCTACGAGCAGTACTTC. The complete variable domain, with remaining parts taken from reference TRBV28 and TRBJ2-7, reads DVKVTQSSRYLVKRTGEKVFLECVQDMDHENMFWYRQDPGLGLRLIYFSYDVKMKEKGDIPEGYSVSREKKERFSLILESASTNQTSMYLCASRATGTGAYEQYFGPGTRLTVT.

The chain is built from TRBV7-4 and TRBJ2-1; possibly TRBD2 for D (5 bases). Trimming took off 3 bases at V and 6 bases at J, with 15 bases between the two ends. Germline V gives CDR1 SGHVT, CDR2 SQSDAQ. The CDR3 consists of 15 residues. CDR3 DNA: TGTGCCAGCAGCTTCGGGGTGCCCAATACCAATGAGCAGTTCTTC. Its translation: CASSFGVPNTNEQFF.

This chain links TRBV6-5 with TRBJ1-2; 12 bases fit TRBD1. Germline assignment: CDR1 MNHEY and CDR2 SVGAGI. V was pared by 4 bases and J by 3 bases, with 6 bases of the junction left unmatched. The CDR3 totals 16 residues. The CDR3 sequence is CASSSPGQGAHYGYTF. Here the CDR3 DNA reads TGTGCCAGCAGTTCGCCGGGACAGGGGGCCCACTATGGCTACACCTTC.

The gene calls are TRBV28 and TRBJ2-1, with TRBD1 matching 9 bases. The germline V gene encodes CDR1 MDHEN and CDR2 SYDVKM. CDR3 size: 17 residues. J gave up 7 bases and V 6 bases, and 16 bases lay outside the gene matches. CDR3 amino acids: CASRGRPPGQGRNEQFF. The CDR3 DNA reads TGTGCCAGCAGGGGGCGGCCCCCGGGACAGGGTCGGAATGAGCAGTTCTTC.

The CDR3 protein is CASRPGLAGVGDTQYF. CDR3 sequence (DNA): TGTGCCAGCCGTCCGGGACTAGCGGGAGTAGGAGATACGCAGTATTTT. The J gene is TRBJ2-3, the V gene TRBV18; 14 bases line up with TRBD2. CDR1 KGHSH and CDR2 LQKENI come from the germline V gene. V was pared by 8 bases and J by 5 bases, with 9 bases of the junction left unmatched. This CDR3 spans 16 amino acids.